Included here is one T cell receptor beta chain sequence, with context. The antigen is undetermined. From the reads, TCRdb called clonotypes with MiXCR, one entry per CDR3 protein. Of around 310,000 distinct CDR3 sequences in the sample, approximately 32% were seen once. CDR1 LNHDA and CDR2 SQIVND come from the germline V gene (reference sequence). The CDR3 is 12 residues long. V shed 5 bases and J 5 bases; nucleotides not matched to a gene: 1. The sample originates from a study of T cell repertoires in cytomegalovirus infection. Overall study: CMV epitopes, recently identified HLA-C-restricted and well-studied HLA-B-restricted, were used.

Study-wide points: Dominant in the ex vivo response were TCR beta clonotypes restricted by HLA-C and specific for CMV. Using cumulative public TCR beta family frequency, the authors identified those who carried CMV together with the relevant HLA.

The TCR was taken from a human donor in good health (CMV status not recorded). Some clones in this sample may be carry-over from other donors' samples. The starting material was cultured PBMCs, obtained from culture after CMV antigen stimulation. V is TRBV19 and J is TRBJ2-5; TRBD1 aligns across 8 bases. CDR3 loop: CASSGTGETQYF. The CDR3 DNA reads as TGTGCCAGTAGTGGGACAGGTGAGACCCAGTACTTC.